This T cell receptor (beta chain) was found in a study of T cells in Graves' hyperthyroidism and ophthalmopathy. RNA transcripts gave rise to amplified TCR beta CDR3 regions. First-round RT-PCR of the TCR CDR3 relied on the HTBI primer set. TCRdb passed the multiplex PCR reads through MiXCR, listing each CDR3 protein once. Here the sample spans under 350,000 distinct CDR3 sequences, around a sixth being singletons. This CDR3 region has 15 residues. Looked up from germline, CDR1 is SEHNR and CDR2 is FQNEAQ (reference sequence). V lost 4 bases and J lost 2, with 15 bases in between. This clonotype was seen at least ten times.

The rearrangement links TRBV7-9 to TRBJ2-7; D not resolved. Sequencing input: blood. The clonotype was recovered from a woman between 50 and 59 years old with Graves' hyperthyroidism. CDR3: CASSSTVTYPYEQYF. The CDR3 DNA is TGTGCCAGCAGCTCTACCGTAACGTACCCCTACGAGCAGTACTTC.